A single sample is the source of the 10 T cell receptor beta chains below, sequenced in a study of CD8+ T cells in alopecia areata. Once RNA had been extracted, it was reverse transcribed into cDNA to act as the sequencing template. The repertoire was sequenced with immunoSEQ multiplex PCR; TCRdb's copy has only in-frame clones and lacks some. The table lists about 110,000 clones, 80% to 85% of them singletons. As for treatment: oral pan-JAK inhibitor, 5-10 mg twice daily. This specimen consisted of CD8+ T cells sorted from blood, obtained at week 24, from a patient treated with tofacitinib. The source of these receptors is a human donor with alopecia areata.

CDR3 in DNA: TGTGCCAGTAGTACGGACTTTTATGGCTACACCTTC. Translating gives CASSTDFYGYTF. The J gene is TRBJ1-2, the V gene TRBV19; no clear D. Germline values: CDR1 LNHDA, CDR2 SQIVND (reference sequence). Trimming removed 4 bases at V and 5 bases at J, with 8 bases between. The CDR3 is made up of 12 amino acids. The complete variable domain, with remaining parts taken from reference TRBV19 and TRBJ1-2, reads DGGITQSPKYLFRKEGQNVTLSCEQNLNHDAMYWYRQDPGQGLRLIYYSQIVNDFQKGDIAEGYSVSREKKESFPLTVTSAQKNPTAFYLCASSTDFYGYTFGSGTRLTVV.

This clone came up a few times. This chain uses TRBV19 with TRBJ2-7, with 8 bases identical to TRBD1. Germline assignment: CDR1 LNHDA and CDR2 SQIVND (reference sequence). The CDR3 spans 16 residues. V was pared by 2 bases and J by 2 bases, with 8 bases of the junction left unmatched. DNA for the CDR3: TGTGCCAGTAGTATATCAGGGGGCGCGGCTACCTACGAGCAGTACTTC. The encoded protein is CASSISGGAATYEQYF.

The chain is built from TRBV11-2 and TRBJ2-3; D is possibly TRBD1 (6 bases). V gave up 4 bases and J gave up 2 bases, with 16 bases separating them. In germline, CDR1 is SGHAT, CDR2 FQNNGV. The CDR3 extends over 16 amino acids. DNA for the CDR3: TGTGCCAGCAGCTCGCGACAGGCTTCCCCCACAGATACGCAGTATTTT. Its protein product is CASSSRQASPTDTQYF.

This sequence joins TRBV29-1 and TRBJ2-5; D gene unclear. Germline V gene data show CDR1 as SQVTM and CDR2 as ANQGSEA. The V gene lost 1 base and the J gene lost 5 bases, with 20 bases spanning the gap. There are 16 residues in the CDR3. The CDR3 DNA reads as TGCAGCGTTGAAGGGTTAAAATTGACCCCAAGGGAGACCCAGTACTTC. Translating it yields CSVEGLKLTPRETQYF.

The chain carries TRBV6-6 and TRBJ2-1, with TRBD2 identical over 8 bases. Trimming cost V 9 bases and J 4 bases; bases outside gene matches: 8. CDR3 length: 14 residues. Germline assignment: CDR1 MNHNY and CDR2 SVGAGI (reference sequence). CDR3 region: CASTFRGGYNEQFF. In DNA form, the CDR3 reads TGTGCCAGTACATTTCGGGGGGGGTACAATGAGCAGTTCTTC.

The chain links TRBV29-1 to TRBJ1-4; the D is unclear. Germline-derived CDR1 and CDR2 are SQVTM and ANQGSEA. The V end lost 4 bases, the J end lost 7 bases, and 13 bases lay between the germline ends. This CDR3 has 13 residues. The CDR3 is CSVGLAGFEKLFF. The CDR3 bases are TGCAGCGTTGGCCTCGCAGGCTTTGAAAAACTGTTTTTT.

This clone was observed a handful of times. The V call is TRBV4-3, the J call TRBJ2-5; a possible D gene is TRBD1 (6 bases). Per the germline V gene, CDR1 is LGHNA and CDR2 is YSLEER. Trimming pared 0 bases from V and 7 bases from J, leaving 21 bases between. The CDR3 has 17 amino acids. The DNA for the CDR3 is TGCGCCAGCAGCCAAGAAGGGGGAAGGAATGGAGGATTGACCCAGTACTTC. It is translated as CASSQEGGRNGGLTQYF.

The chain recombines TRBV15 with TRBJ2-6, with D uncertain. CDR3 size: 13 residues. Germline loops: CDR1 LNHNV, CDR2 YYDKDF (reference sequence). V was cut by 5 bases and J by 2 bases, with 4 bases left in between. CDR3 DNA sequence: TGTGCCACCAGCGGTGCTGGGGCCAACGTCCTGACTTTC. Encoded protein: CATSGAGANVLTF.

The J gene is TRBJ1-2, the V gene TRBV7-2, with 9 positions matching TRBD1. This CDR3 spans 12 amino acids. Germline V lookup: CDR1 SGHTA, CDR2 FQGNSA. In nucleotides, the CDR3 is TGTGCGATGGACAGGGGCGACTATGGCTACACCTTC. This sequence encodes CAMDRGDYGYTF.

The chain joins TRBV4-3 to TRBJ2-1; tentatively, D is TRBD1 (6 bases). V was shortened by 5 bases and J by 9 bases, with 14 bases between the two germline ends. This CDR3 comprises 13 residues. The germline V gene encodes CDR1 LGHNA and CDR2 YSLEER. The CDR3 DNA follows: TGCGCCAGCAGCTCCCACAGGGATCGTGAGCAGTTCTTC. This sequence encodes CASSSHRDREQFF.